The clone carrying this T cell receptor (beta chain) was counted many times. This specimen comes from a study of human T cells and chemical hapten exposure. Background on the study: The study sensitized with 2% DPC on a roughly 2 cm by roughly 2 cm patch of upper inner arm skin. Small differences in pooled library volume mainly drove the variation in TCR yields per sample. Alopecia areata, totalis or universalis affected patients who were mostly female.

Time point denoted: pre-sensitization, week 0. Treatment defined: therapeutic diphenylcyclopropenone sensitization with weekly scalp DPC. Germline V gene sequence: CDR1 WNHNN, CDR2 SYGVQD (reference sequence). This CDR3 region has 13 residues. V dropped 0 bases and J dropped 2 bases, with 4 bases sitting between them. TCRdb analysed the RACE reads with MiXCR anew, one entry per CDR3 protein. The sample lists 80,000 to 100,000 distinct CDR3 sequences, 8% to 10% occurring once. This receptor was taken from a middle-aged woman with alopecia areata. Some clones in this sample may be carry-over from other donors' samples. The V call is TRBV10-1, the J call TRBJ1-2, with D unclear. Sequencing was performed on whole blood, taken in connection with sensitization to the hapten diphenylcyclopropenone (DPC). The CDR3 sequence: CASSESRNYGYTF. CDR3 nucleotide sequence: TGCGCCAGCAGTGAGTCCAGAAACTATGGCTACACCTTC.